One and the same sample provided the 2 T cell receptor beta chains below, sequenced in a study of shared clonotypes between healthy human individuals. Some clones are missing from TCRdb's copy, which holds only in-frame ones; the method was immunoSEQ multiplex PCR. Among around 180,000 clones listed, approximately 92% were seen once. The sequencing input was naive CD4+ T cells sorted from blood. Subset reported: CD45RA+ positively selected. These receptors were taken from a woman in her thirties in good health.

The rearrangement uses TRBV5-1 and TRBJ1-1; 9 bases are shared with TRBD1. Germline loops: CDR1 SGHRS, CDR2 YFSETQ. J gave up 3 bases and V 6 bases, and 3 bases lay outside the gene matches. This CDR3 is built from 13 residues. The CDR3 DNA follows: TGCGCCAGCAACCGGGACAGGGACACTGAAGCTTTCTTT. It yields the protein CASNRDRDTEAFF.

This chain connects TRBV18 to TRBJ2-5; D gene uncertain. The end of the DNA aligns better with TRBJ2-7, so the J call may be wrong. The CDR3 sequence is 14 residues long. Germline V CDR1 and CDR2: KGHSH, LQKENI. The CDR3 region is CASSPLDSTYEQYF. The CDR3 nucleotides read TGTGCCAGCTCACCTCTAGACTCAACCTACGAGCAGTACTTC.